Presented here are 21 T cell receptor beta chains from one specimen sequenced in a study of Tregs in tolerant kidney transplant recipients. The repertoire was sequenced with immunoSEQ multiplex PCR; TCRdb's copy has only in-frame clones and lacks some. The sample shows some 110,000 clones, 92% of them seen only once. Specimen: CD4+ T cells from blood. These receptor sequences come from a human donor in good health.

V and J are TRBV6-5 and TRBJ1-1; D might be TRBD1 (6 bases). Germline V gene data show CDR1 as MNHEY and CDR2 as SVGAGI. The CDR3 extends over 15 amino acids. Trimming cost V 6 bases and J 2 bases, with 16 bases left between them. For the CDR3, the DNA is TGTGCCAGCAGAGTGGGAGGGGGGGCTAACACTGAAGCTTTCTTT. It translates to CASRVGGGANTEAFF.

The V call is TRBV18, the J call TRBJ2-1; D perhaps matches TRBD2 (6 bases). In germline, CDR1 is KGHSH, CDR2 LQKENI. CDR3 length: 13 amino acids. Trimming removed 4 bases from V and 10 bases from J, with 14 bases in between. The CDR3 DNA reads as TGTGCCAGCTCACAAGACCTTGGGGGGGAGCAGTTCTTC. The encoded protein is CASSQDLGGEQFF.

This clone is a singleton in its sample. The chain couples TRBV9 to TRBJ2-1; D might be TRBD1 (5 bases). From germline, CDR1 is SGDLS and CDR2 YYNGEE. V was cut by 4 bases and J by 0 bases, with 11 bases left in between. The CDR3 is 15 residues long. CDR3 in DNA: TGTGCCAGCAGCATGACAGAACGCTCCTACAATGAGCAGTTCTTC. Translating it yields CASSMTERSYNEQFF.

This clone has just one count. The chain employs TRBV6-1 and TRBJ2-7; 12 bases are shared with TRBD2. Germline V gives CDR1 MNHNS, CDR2 SASEGT. Trimming took 4 bases from V and 3 from J; bases not matched to a gene: 10. The length of the CDR3 is 17 residues. The CDR3 DNA is TGTGCCAGCAGTGGGACTAGCGGGACTACATCTTTCTACGAGCAGTACTTC. Translation gives CASSGTSGTTSFYEQYF.

V is TRBV5-1 and J is TRBJ2-5; a possible D gene is TRBD1 (5 bases). CDR1 and CDR2 from the germline V gene are SGHRS and YFSETQ. The CDR3 runs 13 residues. Trimming cost V 6 bases and J 3 bases, with 12 bases left between them. The chain's CDR3 is CASTLQDKETQYF. CDR3 in DNA: TGCGCCAGCACGTTACAGGATAAAGAGACCCAGTACTTC.

The rearrangement links TRBV30 to TRBJ2-5, with D perhaps TRBD2 (6 bases). In germline, CDR1 is GTSNPN, CDR2 SVGIG (reference sequence). V gave up 5 bases and J gave up 4 bases, with 17 bases separating them. The CDR3 is 14 residues long. The CDR3 nucleotides read TGTGCCTGGGGCTATTGGAGGGCCTCAGAGACCCAGTACTTC. Its protein is CAWGYWRASETQYF.

This clone has just one count. The genes are TRBV6-6 and TRBJ2-2; 8 positions agree with TRBD2. This CDR3 contains 16 residues. Germline-derived CDR1 and CDR2 are MNHNY and SVGAGI (reference sequence). V was pared by 10 bases and J by 4 bases, with 14 bases of the junction left unmatched. CDR3 DNA sequence: TGTGCCACCAAAATGCCCGGGACTAGGAGCACCGGGGAGCTGTTTTTT. This sequence encodes CATKMPGTRSTGELFF.

The gene calls are TRBV29-1 and TRBJ2-7; 8 bases fit TRBD2. The CDR3 runs to 14 residues. The germline V gene has CDR1 SQVTM and CDR2 ANQGSEA. Germline trimming cut 6 bases from V and 0 bases from J; bases unmatched to any gene: 7. CDR3: CSVPSGTSSYEQYF. CDR3 nucleotide sequence: TGCAGCGTCCCATCCGGGACTAGCTCCTACGAGCAGTACTTC.

The CDR3 is CASSKQGTSPQHF. Here the CDR3 DNA reads TGTGCCAGCTCAAAACAGGGGACTTCGCCCCAGCATTTT. The chain carries TRBV18 and TRBJ1-5; 7 bases line up with TRBD1. The junction had 7 bases not matched to a gene; V was cut back by 5 bases and J by 9 bases. The CDR3 spans 13 residues. In germline, CDR1 is KGHSH, CDR2 LQKENI.

The gene calls are TRBV13 and TRBJ1-2; unclear D gene. Looked up from germline, CDR1 is PRHDT and CDR2 is FYEKMQ (reference sequence). Between the trimmed V and J ends, which lost 5 bases and 4 bases, there was a span of 14 bases. The CDR3 runs 14 residues. The CDR3 DNA is TGTGCCAGCAGCGCGTTCGGACGGATCTATGGCTACACCTTC. It specifies CASSAFGRIYGYTF. The full variable domain, its missing parts supplied by reference TRBV13 and TRBJ1-2, is AAGVIQSPRHLIKEKRETATLKCYPIPRHDTVYWYQQGPGQDPQFLISFYEKMQSDKGSIPDRFSAQQFSDYHSELNMSSLELGDSALYFCASSAFGRIYGYTFGSGTRLTVV.

V and J are TRBV4-1 and TRBJ2-4, with 10 bases identical to TRBD2. There are 16 residues in the CDR3. Germline V gene lookup returns CDR1 MGHRA and CDR2 YSYEKL. V lost 3 bases and J lost 3; bases outside the gene matches: 5. As DNA, the CDR3 is TGCGCCAGCAGCCATCAGCGGGGGGGAGGCAAAAACATTCAGTACTTC. It specifies CASSHQRGGGKNIQYF.

This chain connects TRBV6-6 to TRBJ2-7; 8 bases fit TRBD1. Germline CDR1 MNHNY, CDR2 SVGAGI (reference sequence). The V segment lost 6 bases and the J segment 2 bases; nucleotides outside the gene matches: 6. The CDR3 extends over 14 amino acids. Written as DNA, the CDR3 is TGTGCCAGCAGAATCCAGGGGGCCACCTACGAGCAGTACTTC. It yields the protein CASRIQGATYEQYF.

V usage is TRBV5-1 and J usage is TRBJ2-7, with unresolved D. Per the germline V gene, CDR1 is SGHRS and CDR2 is YFSETQ. The CDR3 sequence is 14 residues long. V shed 2 bases and J shed 3 bases, with 12 bases lying between them. DNA of the CDR3: TGCGCCAGCAGCTTAGGCACAGCGAGCTACGAGCAGTACTTC. This sequence encodes CASSLGTASYEQYF.

The chain combines TRBV5-1 with TRBJ2-1; 8 nucleotides line up with TRBD2. Germline trimming cut 5 bases from V and 9 bases from J; bases unmatched to any gene: 7. The CDR3 is made up of 13 amino acids. Germline lookup yields CDR1 SGHRS and CDR2 YFSETQ. The CDR3 region has the DNA TGCGCCAGCAGGGTGACTAGCGAAGGTGAGCAGTTCTTC. Amino acid sequence: CASRVTSEGEQFF.

This clone occurred once. The chain recombines TRBV18 with TRBJ2-3, with D perhaps TRBD2 (5 bases). V was clipped by 0 bases and J by 1 base, with 5 bases between them. Per the germline V gene, CDR1 is KGHSH and CDR2 is LQKENI. The CDR3 sequence is 14 residues long. The CDR3 region is CASSPPEGTDTQYF. Written as DNA, the CDR3 is TGTGCCAGCTCACCACCGGAGGGCACAGATACGCAGTATTTT.

The V and J genes are TRBV5-4 and TRBJ2-7; D ambiguous. Trimming took 4 bases from V and 0 from J, leaving 11 bases between them. CDR1 and CDR2 (germline): SGHNT, YYREEE (reference sequence). The CDR3 sequence is 14 residues long. CDR3 nucleotides: TGTGCCAGCAGCCAAGGACCAAGCTCCTACGAGCAGTACTTC. It encodes CASSQGPSSYEQYF.

The chain joins TRBV5-1 to TRBJ2-3, with 10 bases identical to TRBD2. The CDR3 runs 14 residues. Trimming at V came to 0 bases and at J to 6 bases, leaving 1 base not matched to a gene. Per the germline V gene, CDR1 is SGHRS and CDR2 is YFSETQ. The DNA of the CDR3 is TGCGCCAGCAGCTTGGATAGCGGGAGGGATACGCAGTATTTT. It translates to CASSLDSGRDTQYF.

The gene calls are TRBV7-9 and TRBJ2-4; D perhaps matches TRBD2 (5 bases). The CDR3 runs 17 residues. V was shortened by 1 base and J by 2 bases, with 15 bases between the two germline ends. Germline CDR1 is SEHNR and CDR2 is FQNEAQ (reference sequence). The CDR3 loop reads CASSLEEGTSTKNIQYF. CDR3 sequence (DNA): TGTGCCAGCAGCTTAGAAGAGGGTACAAGTACCAAAAACATTCAGTACTTC.

This sequence joins TRBV5-1 and TRBJ2-7, with D perhaps being TRBD1 or TRBD2 (5 bases each). The germline CDR1 and CDR2 sequences are SGHRS and YFSETQ. Trimming stripped 7 bases from V and 2 bases from J, with 16 bases between. The CDR3 runs 14 residues. The CDR3 sequence is CASRSGTATYEQYF. In DNA form, the CDR3 reads TGCGCCAGCCGCTCCGGGACGGCGACCTACGAGCAGTACTTC.

The genes are TRBV4-1 and TRBJ1-1, with D unresolved. CDR3 size: 18 residues. Trimming took 5 bases from V and 3 from J, leaving 25 bases between them. Germline V lookup: CDR1 MGHRA, CDR2 YSYEKL. The CDR3 here is CASSKIMAVRHIYTEAFF. The CDR3 DNA reads as TGCGCCAGCAGCAAAATTATGGCCGTGAGACATATTTACACTGAAGCTTTCTTT.

This clone was recorded a few times. This sequence joins TRBV30 and TRBJ2-7; 9 bases are shared with TRBD2. The CDR3 covers 17 residues. Germline V gene data show CDR1 as GTSNPN and CDR2 as SVGIG (reference sequence). The J segment lost 2 bases and the V segment lost 1 base, leaving 12 bases of the junction unmatched. DNA for the CDR3: TGTGCCTGGAGTGCCCCGCCCCGACTAGCGGTTACCTACGAGCAGTACTTC. It is translated as CAWSAPPRLAVTYEQYF.